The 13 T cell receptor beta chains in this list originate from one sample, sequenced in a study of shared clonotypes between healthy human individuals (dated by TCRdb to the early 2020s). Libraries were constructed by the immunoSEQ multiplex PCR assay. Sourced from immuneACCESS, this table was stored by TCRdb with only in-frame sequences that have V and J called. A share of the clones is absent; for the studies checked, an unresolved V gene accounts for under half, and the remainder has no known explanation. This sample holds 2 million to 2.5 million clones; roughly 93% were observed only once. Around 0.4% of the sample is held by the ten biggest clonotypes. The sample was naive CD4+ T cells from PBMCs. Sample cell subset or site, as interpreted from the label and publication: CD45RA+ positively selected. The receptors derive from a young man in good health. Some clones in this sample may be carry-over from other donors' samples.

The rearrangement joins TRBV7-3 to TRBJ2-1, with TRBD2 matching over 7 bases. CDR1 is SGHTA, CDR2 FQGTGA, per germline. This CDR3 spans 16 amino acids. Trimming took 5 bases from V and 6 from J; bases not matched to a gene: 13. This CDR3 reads CASSPLRGSRVNEQFF. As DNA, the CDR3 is TGTGCCAGCAGCCCCCTGCGCGGGAGCAGGGTCAATGAGCAGTTCTTC.

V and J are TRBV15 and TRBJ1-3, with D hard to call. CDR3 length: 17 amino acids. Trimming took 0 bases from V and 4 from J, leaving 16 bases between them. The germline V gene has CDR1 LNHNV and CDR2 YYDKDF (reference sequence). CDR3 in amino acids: CATSRDSGMGGGNTIYF. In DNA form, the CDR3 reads TGTGCCACCAGCAGAGACTCCGGGATGGGTGGGGGAAACACCATATATTTT.

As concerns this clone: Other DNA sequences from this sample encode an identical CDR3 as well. CDR3 protein: CASSVGNSNQPQHF. CDR3 nucleotide sequence: TGTGCCAGCAGCGTAGGGAATAGCAATCAGCCCCAGCATTTT. The chain is built from TRBV9 and TRBJ1-5; D gene unclear. V was clipped by 0 bases and J by 0 bases, with 4 bases between them. Germline V gene lookup returns CDR1 SGDLS and CDR2 YYNGEE. CDR3 length equals 14 residues.

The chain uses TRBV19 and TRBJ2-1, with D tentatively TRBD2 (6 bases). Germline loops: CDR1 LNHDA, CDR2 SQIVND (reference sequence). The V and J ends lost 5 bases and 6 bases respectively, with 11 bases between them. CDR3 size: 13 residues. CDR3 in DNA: TGTGCCAGTAGTCCCGGGACTTTCAATGAGCAGTTCTTC. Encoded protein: CASSPGTFNEQFF.

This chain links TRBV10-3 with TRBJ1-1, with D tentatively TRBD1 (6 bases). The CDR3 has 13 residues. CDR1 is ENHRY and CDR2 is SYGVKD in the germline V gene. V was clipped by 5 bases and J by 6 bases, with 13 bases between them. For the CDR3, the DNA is TGTGCCATCAGTCAGGGGTTTGGGGCTGAAGCTTTCTTT. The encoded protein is CAISQGFGAEAFF.

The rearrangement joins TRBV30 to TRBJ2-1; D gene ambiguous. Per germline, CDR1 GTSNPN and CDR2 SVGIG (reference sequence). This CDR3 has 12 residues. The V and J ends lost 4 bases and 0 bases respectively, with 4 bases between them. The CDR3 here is CAWISSYNEQFF. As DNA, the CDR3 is TGTGCCTGGATAAGCTCCTACAATGAGCAGTTCTTC.

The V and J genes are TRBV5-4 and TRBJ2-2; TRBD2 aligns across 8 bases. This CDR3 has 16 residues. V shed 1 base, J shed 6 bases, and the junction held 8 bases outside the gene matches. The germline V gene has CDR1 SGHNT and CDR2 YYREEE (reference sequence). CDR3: CASSLSGLAGPGELFF. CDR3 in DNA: TGTGCCAGCAGCTTGTCAGGACTAGCAGGGCCCGGGGAGCTGTTTTTT.

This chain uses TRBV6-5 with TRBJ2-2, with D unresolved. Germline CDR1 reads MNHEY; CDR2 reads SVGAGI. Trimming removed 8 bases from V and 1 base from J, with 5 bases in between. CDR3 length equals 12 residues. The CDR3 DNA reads TGTGCCAGCTGTAGGAACACCGGGGAGCTGTTTTTT. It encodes CASCRNTGELFF.

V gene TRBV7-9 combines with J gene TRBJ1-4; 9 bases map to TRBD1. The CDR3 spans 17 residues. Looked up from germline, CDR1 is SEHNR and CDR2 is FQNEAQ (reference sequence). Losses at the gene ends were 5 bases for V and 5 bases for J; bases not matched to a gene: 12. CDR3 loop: CASSPTDRGVGNEKLFF. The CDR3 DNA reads TGTGCCAGCAGCCCGACGGACAGGGGAGTGGGAAATGAAAAACTGTTTTTT.

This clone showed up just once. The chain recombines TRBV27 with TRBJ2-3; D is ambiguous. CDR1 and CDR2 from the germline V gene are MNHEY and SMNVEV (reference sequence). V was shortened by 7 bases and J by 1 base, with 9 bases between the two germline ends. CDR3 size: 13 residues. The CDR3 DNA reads TGTGCCAGCATCGGGTCGGGCACAGATACGCAGTATTTT. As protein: CASIGSGTDTQYF.

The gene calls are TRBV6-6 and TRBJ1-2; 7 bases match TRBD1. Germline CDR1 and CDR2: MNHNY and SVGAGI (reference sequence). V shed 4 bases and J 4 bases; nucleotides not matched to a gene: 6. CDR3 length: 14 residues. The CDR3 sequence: CASSLPGTVYGYTF. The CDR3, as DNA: TGTGCCAGCAGTTTGCCCGGGACAGTCTATGGCTACACCTTC.

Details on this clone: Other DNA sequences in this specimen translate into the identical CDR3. CDR3 nucleotides: TGTGCCAGTAGTCCTGGACAGGGGATGAACACTGAAGCTTTCTTT. It specifies CASSPGQGMNTEAFF. The chain has TRBV19 and TRBJ1-1, with 9 bases identical to TRBD1. This CDR3 is built from 15 residues. The germline V gene encodes CDR1 LNHDA and CDR2 SQIVND (reference sequence). V lost 5 bases, J lost 0 bases, and 4 bases stayed unmatched.

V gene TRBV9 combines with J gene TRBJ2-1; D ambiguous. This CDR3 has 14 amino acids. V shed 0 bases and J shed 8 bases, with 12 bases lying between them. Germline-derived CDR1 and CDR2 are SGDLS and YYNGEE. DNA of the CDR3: TGTGCCAGCAGCGTAGCCCCGGGCGTGGATGAGCAGTTCTTC. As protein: CASSVAPGVDEQFF.